The 2 T cell receptor beta chains presented below share a single source sample, sequenced in a study of beta chain features in type 1 diabetes. Study-level findings and limits: Within each of all four CD4+ subsets, Type 1 diabetes patients had TCRB CDR3s that were moderately but significantly shorter.

As every portion of the isolated RNA was reverse transcribed, the sequencing read expressed TCRB transcripts. Repertoires were generated with immunoSEQ multiplex PCR, while TCRdb's copy carries only in-frame clones and drops some. The data contain 250,000 to 300,000 clones, over 11% of them seen just once; the ten biggest clones take up 0.017%. No cognate antigen is known for these TCRs. The specimen sequenced was naive CD4+ T cells from blood. The receptors originated from a man under 40 with type 1 diabetes.

The rearrangement uses TRBV12-5 and TRBJ2-3; 10 bases agree with TRBD1. With 7 bases clipped from V and 2 bases from J, the junction kept 6 bases outside the gene matches. Germline CDR1 and CDR2: LGHNT and FRNRAP. The CDR3 contains 15 residues. For the CDR3, the DNA is TGTGCTAGTGCTATGGGACAGGGGATCACAGATACGCAGTATTTT. Translating it yields CASAMGQGITDTQYF.

This clone was counted a few times. The chain links TRBV12-5 to TRBJ2-1; D uncertain. The CDR3 has 11 residues. V was pared by 3 bases and J by 7 bases, with 4 bases between. From germline, CDR1 is LGHNT and CDR2 FRNRAP. The CDR3 protein is CASGFGNEQFF. The CDR3 DNA reads TGTGCTAGTGGTTTCGGGAATGAGCAGTTCTTC.